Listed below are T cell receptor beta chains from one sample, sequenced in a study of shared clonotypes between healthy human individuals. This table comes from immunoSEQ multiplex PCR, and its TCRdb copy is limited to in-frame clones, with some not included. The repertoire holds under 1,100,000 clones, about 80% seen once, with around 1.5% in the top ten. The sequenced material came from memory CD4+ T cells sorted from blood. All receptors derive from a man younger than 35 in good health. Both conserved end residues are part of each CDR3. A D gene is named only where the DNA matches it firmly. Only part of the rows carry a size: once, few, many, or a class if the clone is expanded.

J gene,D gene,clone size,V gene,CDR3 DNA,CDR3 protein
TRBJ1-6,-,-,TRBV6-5,TGTGCCAGCAGCTACACCGGTGGGGGGCTGAATTCACCCCTCCACTTT,CASSYTGGGLNSPLHF
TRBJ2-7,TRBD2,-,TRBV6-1,TGTGCCAGCAGTGAAATGACAGCGGGGGAAGACGAGCAGTACTTC,CASSEMTAGEDEQYF
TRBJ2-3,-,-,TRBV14,TGTGCCAGCAGCCAAGATCTAGCGCGGAGCACAGATACGCAGTATTTT,CASSQDLARSTDTQYF
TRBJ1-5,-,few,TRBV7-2,TGTGCCAGCAGCTTAGGACGCAGCAATCAGCCCCAGCATTTT,CASSLGRSNQPQHF
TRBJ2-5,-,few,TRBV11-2,TGTGCCAGCAGCCCGGCGGGCAGGGCACAAGAGACCCAGTACTTC,CASSPAGRAQETQYF
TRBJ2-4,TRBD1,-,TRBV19,TGTGCCAGTAGTATAGAGAGGGGGCAGGGAGCCAAAAACATTCAGTACTTC,CASSIERGQGAKNIQYF
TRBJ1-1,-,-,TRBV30,TGTGCCTGGAGTGTAGGCGGGACAACGAACACTGAAGCTTTCTTT,CAWSVGGTTNTEAFF
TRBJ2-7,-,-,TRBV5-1,TGCGCCAGCAGCTTGGATCCGAACTCCTACGAGCAGTACTTC,CASSLDPNSYEQYF
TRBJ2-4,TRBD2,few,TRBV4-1,TGCGCCAGCAGCCCCGGACTAGCGGGGGGGGGAGCCAAAAACATTCAGTACTTC,CASSPGLAGGGAKNIQYF
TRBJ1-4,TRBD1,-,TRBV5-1,TGCGCCAGCATGACAGGCACAGGGGGAATACTGTTTTTT,CASMTGTGGILFF
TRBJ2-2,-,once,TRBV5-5,TGTGCCAGCAGGCGTCGGGACACCGGGGAGCTGTTTTTT,CASRRRDTGELFF
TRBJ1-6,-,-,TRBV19,TGTGCCAGTAGTGTGGCCCCAGATAATTCACCCCTCCACTTT,CASSVAPDNSPLHF
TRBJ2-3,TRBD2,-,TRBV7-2,TGTGCCAGCAGCCCCCAAAGGGGTGGGATAGCGGGAGTTGGGGCGACGCAGTATTTT,CASSPQRGGIAGVGATQYF
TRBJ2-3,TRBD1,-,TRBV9,TGTGCCAGCAGCACTGGGACAGGGGGCTTTGATACGCAGTATTTT,CASSTGTGGFDTQYF
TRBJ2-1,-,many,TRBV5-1,TGCGCCAGCAGCTTGGCCGGCCTACCAAATGAGCAGTTCTTC,CASSLAGLPNEQFF
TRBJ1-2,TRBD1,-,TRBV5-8,TGTGCCAGCAGCGGGACAGGGGGCTATGGCTACACCTTC,CASSGTGGYGYTF
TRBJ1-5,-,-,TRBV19,TGTGCCAGTAGTCTACAGGACGGAAGCAATCAGCCCCAGCATTTT,CASSLQDGSNQPQHF
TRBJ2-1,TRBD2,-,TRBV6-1,TGTGCCAGCAGTGAGGGGACTATCGGCGGCAATGAGCAGTTCTTC,CASSEGTIGGNEQFF
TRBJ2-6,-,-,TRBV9,TGTGCCAGCAGCCCACCCCCAGGCAGGGCGGGCTCTGGGGCCAACGTCCTGACTTTC,CASSPPPGRAGSGANVLTF
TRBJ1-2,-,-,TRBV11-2,TGTGCCAGCAGCTTAGGAAAGGGCTATGGCTACACCTTC,CASSLGKGYGYTF
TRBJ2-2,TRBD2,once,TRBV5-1,TGCGCCAGCACGACTAGCGGGAGTGTTAACACCGGGGAGCTGTTTTTT,CASTTSGSVNTGELFF
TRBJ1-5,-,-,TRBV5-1,TGCGCCAGCAGCCCTTTTCCAGGGAACAATCAGCCCCAGCATTTT,CASSPFPGNNQPQHF
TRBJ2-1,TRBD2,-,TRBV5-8,TGTGCCAGCAGCCCCGAACTAGCGGGAAGGGGGGATGAGCAGTTCTTC,CASSPELAGRGDEQFF
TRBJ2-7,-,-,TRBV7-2,TGTGCCAGCAGCTTACGGGACGGCCCCTCCACCTACGAGCAGTACTTC,CASSLRDGPSTYEQYF
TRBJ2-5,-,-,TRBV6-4,TGTGCCAGCAGTGAACCTTCTACCATCAGGGGATGGGAGACCCAGTACTTC,CASSEPSTIRGWETQYF
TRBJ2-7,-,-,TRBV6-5,TGTGCCAGCAGTACTGGGGGAGGGCAGTACTTC,CASSTGGGQYF
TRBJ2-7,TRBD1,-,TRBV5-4,TGTGCCAGCAGCTACGACAGGGTTGGGTCCTACGAGCAGTACTTC,CASSYDRVGSYEQYF
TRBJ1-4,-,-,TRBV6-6,TGTGCCAGCAATAGAGGAGTTGGGCCGATTGAAAAACTGTTTTTT,CASNRGVGPIEKLFF
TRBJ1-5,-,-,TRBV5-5,TGTGCCAGCAGCTTGGCAACAGGGTCGCATCAGCCCCAGCATTTT,CASSLATGSHQPQHF
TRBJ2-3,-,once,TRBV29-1,TGCAGCGGCTTAGGGGTCGGGCAGTCTTACACAGATACGCAGTATTTT,CSGLGVGQSYTDTQYF
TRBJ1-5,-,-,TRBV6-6,TGTGCCAGCACTTTGGACGGAAATAGCAATCAGCCCCAGCATTTT,CASTLDGNSNQPQHF
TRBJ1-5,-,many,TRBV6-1,TGTGCCAGCAGTGAACGCCAGCCCCAGCATTTT,CASSERQPQHF
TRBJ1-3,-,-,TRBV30,TGTGCCTGGAGTGTCTCCGCACGGACAGGAAACACCATATATTTT,CAWSVSARTGNTIYF
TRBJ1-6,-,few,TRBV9,TGTGCCAGCAGTGCCAGGGACATAGGCAATTCACCCCTCCACTTT,CASSARDIGNSPLHF
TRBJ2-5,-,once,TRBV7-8,TGTGCCAGCAGCTTAGTTCCAGCCGGAGGTGGGACCCAGTACTTC,CASSLVPAGGGTQYF
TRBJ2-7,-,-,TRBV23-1,TGCGCCAGCTATGACGGAAGCTACGAGCAGTACTTC,CASYDGSYEQYF
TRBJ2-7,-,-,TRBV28,TGTGCCAGCAGTTCTTCAGTGCGGGTGAGGGGTGAGCAGTACTTC,CASSSSVRVRGEQYF
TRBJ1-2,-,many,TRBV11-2,TGTGCCAGCAGCACGCAGGACACAAGAGGCTACACCTTC,CASSTQDTRGYTF
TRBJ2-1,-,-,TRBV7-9,TGTGCCAGCAGCTTAGTTGGGCCTCTGACGAATGAGCAGTTCTTC,CASSLVGPLTNEQFF
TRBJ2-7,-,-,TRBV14,TGTGCCAGCAGCCAAGTAGGTCGGGGGAGCTACGAGCAGTACTTC,CASSQVGRGSYEQYF
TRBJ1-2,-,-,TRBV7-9,TGTGCATGGGCAGACAACTATGGCTACACCTTC,CAWADNYGYTF
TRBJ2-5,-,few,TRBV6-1,TGTGCCAGCAGTGACCTTGAGACCCAGTACTTC,CASSDLETQYF
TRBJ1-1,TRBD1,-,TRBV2,TGTGCCAGCAGAAAACAGGGGGCCTCGGGTACTGAAGCTTTCTTT,CASRKQGASGTEAFF
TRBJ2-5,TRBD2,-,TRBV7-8,TGTGCCAGCAGCTTAGCCGGGGCTAGCGGAGCAGAGACCCAGTACTTC,CASSLAGASGAETQYF
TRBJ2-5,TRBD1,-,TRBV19,TGTGCCAGTAGTATACAGGGGGCGCGTTCGGAGACCCAGTACTTC,CASSIQGARSETQYF
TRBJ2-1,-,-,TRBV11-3,TGTGCCAGCAGCTTTCAGGGCAATGAGCAGTTCTTC,CASSFQGNEQFF
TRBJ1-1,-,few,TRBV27,TGTGCCAGCAGGCTCAGGGGTGAGGCCACTGAAGCTTTCTTT,CASRLRGEATEAFF
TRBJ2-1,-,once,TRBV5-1,TGCGCCAGCAGCCAGACGGGAGATGGGTACAATGAGCAGTTCTTC,CASSQTGDGYNEQFF
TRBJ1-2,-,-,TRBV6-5,TGTGCCAGCAGTTCAGGGTCCGATGGCTACACCTTC,CASSSGSDGYTF
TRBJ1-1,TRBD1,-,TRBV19,TGTGCCAGTAGTATTGGGCAGGGGGGCATGAACACTGAAGCTTTCTTT,CASSIGQGGMNTEAFF
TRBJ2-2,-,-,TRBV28,TGTGCCAGCAGTTTAGCTGGCAACGGGGAGCTGTTTTTT,CASSLAGNGELFF
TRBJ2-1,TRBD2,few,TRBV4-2,TGTGCCAGCAGCCAAGATAGGAGGACTAGCGGGGCCTACAATGAGCAGTTCTTC,CASSQDRRTSGAYNEQFF
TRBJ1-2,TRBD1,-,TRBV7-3,TGTGCCAGCAGCCTGTTGACAGGGGGCAGGAATGGCTACACCTTC,CASSLLTGGRNGYTF
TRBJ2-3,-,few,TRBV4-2,TGTGCCAGCAGGGGCGGGACAGATACGCAGTATTTT,CASRGGTDTQYF
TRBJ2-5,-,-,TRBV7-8,TGTGCCAGCAGCTTAGTCATGGGGGGCCAAGAGACCCAGTACTTC,CASSLVMGGQETQYF
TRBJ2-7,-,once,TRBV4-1,TGCGCCAGCAGCCCGGAGTCCAGTACCTACGAGCAGTACTTC,CASSPESSTYEQYF
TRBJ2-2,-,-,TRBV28,TGTGCCAGCAGTTTGAGAGAGCTGTTTTTT,CASSLRELFF